This T cell receptor beta chain was documented in a study of blood T cell repertoires in COVID-19. The CDR3 runs to 14 residues. Germline CDR1 and CDR2: SGHTA and FQGTGA. V shed 5 bases, J shed 2 bases, and the junction held 2 bases outside the gene matches. Some clones are missing from TCRdb's copy, which holds only in-frame ones; the method was immunoSEQ multiplex PCR. The data hold roughly 35,000 clones, with approximately 91% observed a single time. The chain combines TRBV7-3 with TRBJ2-5; TRBD1 matches at 10 bases. This receptor was identified in a man between 65 and 85 years old with acute or convalescent COVID-19. The sequencing input was peripheral blood. The DNA of the CDR3 is TGTGCCAGCAGCGGGACAGGGGATCAAGAGACCCAGTACTTC. This translates into CASSGTGDQETQYF.